Sequencing of this TCR beta chain was carried out in a study of post-analysis software for immune sequencing data. Whole-study context: Disease courses included relapsing-remitting, secondary progressive and progressive-relapsing multiple sclerosis.

Whole-study findings and limits: TRBV5-6, TRBV5-1 and TRBV20-1 were among 4 or 5 TRBV segments more frequent in patients than controls.

Every TCR beta cDNA library bore unique molecular identifiers. MiXCR, run by TCRdb on the PCR reads, gives a single entry per CDR3 protein. The table has about 260,000 distinct CDR3 sequences, roughly a third seen once. This clonotype was counted many times. Its specificity is not known. The junction had 7 bases not matched to a gene; V was cut back by 2 bases and J by 5 bases. This CDR3 region has 16 residues. Per germline, CDR1 SGDLS and CDR2 YYNGEE. The chain combines TRBV9 with TRBJ2-1; 10 nucleotides match TRBD2. What was sequenced was blood. This sequence was found in a girl aged 5 to 17 with multiple sclerosis. The CDR3 is CASSVTLAGDHNEQFF. CDR3 DNA sequence: TGTGCCAGCAGCGTCACCCTAGCGGGAGACCACAATGAGCAGTTCTTC.